This T cell receptor (beta chain) is drawn from a study of naive and memory T cell subsets. Study conclusions and caveats: Possibly reflecting memory cells re-expressing CD45RA, a few larger clonotypes occurred in naive repertoires, especially CD8. Clonotypes here are unpaired alpha or beta chain sequences.

CMV status came from CD4+ T cell IFNgamma after overnight CMV lysate stimulation of fresh PBMCs. CDR3 length: 20 amino acids. The V segment lost 2 bases and the J segment 1 base; nucleotides outside the gene matches: 11. Per the germline V gene, CDR1 is MNHEY and CDR2 is SVGAGI. With respect to this clonotype: Its antigen is unknown.

The beta constant-region primer was an equimolar mix of two oligonucleotides covering TRBC1 and TRBC2. Ligated cDNA was amplified by four rounds of PCR with nested alpha and beta constant-region primers and SP2. TCRdb reprocessed the UMI-ligation and nested PCR reads via MiXCR and lists one record per CDR3 protein. The profile shows around 83,000 distinct CDR3 sequences, about 11% of them singletons. The gene calls are TRBV6-5 and TRBJ2-2, with 12 bases matching TRBD2. Material for sequencing was naive CD4+ T cells from blood. The TCR originated in a human donor in good health. CDR3 in DNA: TGTGCCAGCAGTTACGATCGGTGGCTAGCGGGAGGGCGGAACACCGGGGAGCTGTTTTTT. Translated: CASSYDRWLAGGRNTGELFF.